These 26 T cell receptor beta chains came from one sample sequenced in a study of cytomegalovirus exposure and HLA in healthy donors. PCR amplification relied on 60 Vbeta primers (plus 13 Jbeta primers). This table comes from immunoSEQ multiplex PCR, and its TCRdb copy is limited to in-frame clones, with some not included. The sample includes about 100,000 clones. The sequenced sample consisted of PBMCs. The origin of the receptors is a man in his fifties in good health and CMV-seronegative.

This chain connects TRBV5-1 to TRBJ2-3, with a tentative D call TRBD2 (6 bases). The CDR3 is 14 residues long. CDR1 and CDR2 from the germline V gene are SGHRS and YFSETQ. V was clipped by 2 bases and J by 1 base, with 8 bases between them. This chain's CDR3 is CASSFGTRTDTQYF. The DNA for the CDR3 is TGCGCCAGCAGCTTCGGGACTCGCACAGATACGCAGTATTTT. The whole variable domain, filled in from reference TRBV5-1 and TRBJ2-3, reads KAGVTQTPRYLIKTRGQQVTLSCSPISGHRSVSWYQQTPGQGLQFLFEYFSETQRNKGNFPGRFSGRQFSNSRSEMNVSTLELGDSALYLCASSFGTRTDTQYFGPGTRLTVL.

The chain is built from TRBV4-2 and TRBJ2-5, with D possibly TRBD1 on 6 matching bases. Trimming cost V 1 base and J 4 bases, with 13 bases left between them. The CDR3 length is 15 residues. Germline V CDR1 and CDR2: LGHNA, YNFKEQ. As DNA, the CDR3 is TGTGCCAGCAGCCAAGCAGGGGTCGGAGTAGAGACCCAGTACTTC. The encoded protein is CASSQAGVGVETQYF.

The rearrangement uses TRBV4-1 and TRBJ2-5; D perhaps matches TRBD2 (5 bases). The DNA matches TRBJ2-7 better at its end, which makes the J call doubtful. CDR3 length: 14 residues. The V gene's germline CDR1 is MGHRA and CDR2 YSYEKL. The CDR3 sequence is CASSQGRTPYEQYF. CDR3 nucleotide sequence: TGCGCCAGCAGCCAAGGAAGGACTCCCTACGAGCAGTACTTC.

The chain links TRBV7-2 to TRBJ1-2; D is uncertain. The CDR3 is made up of 13 amino acids. In germline, CDR1 is SGHTA, CDR2 FQGNSA. Trimming removed 3 bases from V and 8 bases from J, with 13 bases in between. CDR3 protein: CASSLREFRGYTF. As DNA, the CDR3 is TGTGCCAGCAGCTTGAGGGAATTTAGGGGCTACACCTTC.

V and J are TRBV15 and TRBJ2-4; D may be TRBD1 (7 bases). V lost 0 bases and J lost 7, with 13 bases in between. The CDR3 is made up of 15 amino acids. Germline V CDR1 and CDR2: LNHNV, YYDKDF (reference sequence). CDR3 sequence reads: CATSRDWAGGNIQYF. The CDR3 DNA follows: TGTGCCACCAGCAGAGATTGGGCAGGGGGGAACATTCAGTACTTC.

The V call is TRBV5-1, the J call TRBJ2-7, with unresolved D. Trimming removed 3 bases at V and 6 bases at J, with 13 bases between. Germline CDR1 and CDR2: SGHRS and YFSETQ. CDR3 size: 13 residues. CDR3 protein: CASSSPWAGEQYF. The CDR3 DNA is TGCGCCAGCAGCTCGCCCTGGGCTGGCGAGCAGTACTTC. Variable domain in full (rest from reference TRBV5-1 and TRBJ2-7): KAGVTQTPRYLIKTRGQQVTLSCSPISGHRSVSWYQQTPGQGLQFLFEYFSETQRNKGNFPGRFSGRQFSNSRSEMNVSTLELGDSALYLCASSSPWAGEQYFGPGTRLTVT.

The CDR3, as DNA: TGTGCCACCTCTAGACGTGCGGGGGACAATGAGCAGTTCTTC. Protein sequence: CATSRRAGDNEQFF. V gene TRBV6-6 combines with J gene TRBJ2-1; 7 nucleotides match TRBD2. CDR1 and CDR2 from the germline V gene are MNHNY and SVGAGI (reference sequence). V lost 10 bases, J lost 5 bases, and 11 bases stayed unmatched. This CDR3 contains 14 residues.

The V call is TRBV11-3, the J call TRBJ1-2, with D perhaps matching TRBD1 (5 bases). This CDR3 has 17 amino acids. Trimming took 4 bases from V and 4 from J, leaving 22 bases between them. CDR1 is SGHNT, CDR2 YENEEA, per germline. CDR3 amino acids: CASSWEGGREVGYGYTF. DNA for the CDR3: TGTGCCAGCAGCTGGGAAGGAGGCAGGGAGGTGGGCTATGGCTACACCTTC.

Details on this clone: One end of the junction is discordant with germline, which a read error may explain. This chain links TRBV7-7 with TRBJ2-1; D is ambiguous. Germline lookup yields CDR1 SSHAT and CDR2 FNYEAQ (reference sequence). The CDR3 consists of 12 residues. The CDR3 reads CASSSGNNEQFF. DNA for the CDR3: TGTGCTAGCAGCTCCGGTAACAATGAGCAGTTCTTC.

This CDR3 reads CASSYSWYRADYEQYF. As DNA, the CDR3 is TGTGCCAGCAGTTACTCGTGGTACAGGGCGGACTACGAGCAGTACTTC. The gene calls are TRBV6-5 and TRBJ2-7, with D perhaps TRBD1 (6 bases). This CDR3 has 16 amino acids. V lost 0 bases, J lost 3 bases, and 15 bases lay in between. The germline V gene encodes CDR1 MNHEY and CDR2 SVGAGI.

The genes are TRBV4-3 and TRBJ2-6; TRBD1 might be the D (5 bases). V lost 1 base, J lost 1 base, and 11 bases lay in between. CDR1 LGHNA and CDR2 YSLEER come from the germline V gene. The CDR3 loop spans 17 amino acids. CDR3 protein: CASSQVQRQSGANVLTF. The CDR3 bases are TGCGCCAGCAGCCAAGTTCAGAGACAGTCTGGGGCCAACGTCCTGACTTTC.

The gene calls are TRBV7-2 and TRBJ1-2; TRBD1 matches 9 bases. The CDR3 covers 17 residues. Trimming took 6 bases from V and 5 from J; bases not matched to a gene: 16. Germline CDR1 reads SGHTA; CDR2 reads FQGNSA. The CDR3 DNA reads TGTGCCAGCAGTTCTCAACCTGGGACAGGGATAGGGTATGGCTACACCTTC. Protein product: CASSSQPGTGIGYGYTF.

The gene calls are TRBV5-5 and TRBJ1-4; D gene ambiguous. CDR3 size: 13 residues. V was cut by 4 bases and J by 6 bases, with 10 bases left in between. In germline, CDR1 is SGHKS, CDR2 YYEKEE (reference sequence). CDR3 amino acids: CASSQEAYEKLFF. As DNA, the CDR3 is TGTGCCAGCAGCCAGGAGGCGTATGAAAAACTGTTTTTT.

The J gene is TRBJ1-1, the V gene TRBV4-1; the D is unclear. The CDR3 is 14 amino acids. Germline V CDR1 and CDR2: MGHRA, YSYEKL. V lost 4 bases, J lost 0 bases, and 9 bases lay in between. The CDR3 spells CASSRTQVNTEAFF. CDR3 sequence (DNA): TGCGCCAGCAGCCGAACCCAGGTGAACACTGAAGCTTTCTTT.

V is TRBV6-5 and J is TRBJ1-5; the D is unclear. Trimming pared 5 bases from V and 5 bases from J, leaving 7 bases between. CDR1 is MNHEY and CDR2 is SVGAGI in the germline V gene. CDR3 length: 12 amino acids. The DNA of the CDR3 is TGTGCCAGCAGTGAGGGAGATCAGCCCCAGCATTTT. Translating gives CASSEGDQPQHF.

The J gene is TRBJ2-7, the V gene TRBV11-2; D gene ambiguous. The CDR3 spans 12 residues. V lost 3 bases to trimming and J lost 4 bases, with 7 bases between them. Germline CDR1 is SGHAT and CDR2 is FQNNGV. DNA of the CDR3: TGTGCCAGCAGCTTCCTCAGTTACGAGCAGTACTTC. This gives the protein CASSFLSYEQYF.

The chain links TRBV30 to TRBJ1-2, with 11 bases that match TRBD1. V shed 4 bases, J shed 3 bases, and the junction held 4 bases outside the gene matches. The germline V gene encodes CDR1 GTSNPN and CDR2 SVGIG (reference sequence). The CDR3 contains 14 residues. The CDR3 DNA reads as TGTGCCTGGACCGGGGACAGGGGGGACTATGGCTACACCTTC. Translation gives CAWTGDRGDYGYTF.

According to its frequency, this clone is medium-sized (0.01 to 0.1%). V gene TRBV6-6 combines with J gene TRBJ2-7; 8 nucleotides agree with TRBD1. J lost 6 bases, V lost 6 bases, and 10 bases had no gene match. Germline CDR1 and CDR2: MNHNY and SVGAGI (reference sequence). The CDR3 contains 14 residues. CDR3 in amino acids: CASSPAPDRAEQYF. CDR3 DNA sequence: TGTGCCAGCAGCCCGGCCCCGGACAGGGCCGAGCAGTACTTC.

The chain combines TRBV4-1 with TRBJ2-5; 12 bases align to TRBD2. V lost 3 bases, J lost 5 bases, and 4 bases stayed unmatched. The CDR3 loop spans 15 amino acids. The V gene's germline CDR1 is MGHRA and CDR2 YSYEKL. The CDR3 DNA follows: TGCGCCAGCAGCCATCCTGGGACTAGCGGGGAGACCCAGTACTTC. Translation gives CASSHPGTSGETQYF.

This chain joins TRBV4-3 and TRBJ2-7; D perhaps matches TRBD1 (5 bases). This CDR3 comprises 15 residues. Germline-derived CDR1 and CDR2 are LGHNA and YSLEER. V gave up 1 base and J gave up 0 bases, with 10 bases separating them. This chain's CDR3 is CASSQAWGYSYEQYF. DNA for the CDR3: TGCGCCAGCAGCCAAGCGTGGGGCTACTCCTACGAGCAGTACTTC.

V gene TRBV7-2 combines with J gene TRBJ2-2; 10 bases are shared with TRBD2. V trimming: 5 bases; J trimming: 1 base; junction bases outside the gene matches: 10. Germline CDR1 reads SGHTA; CDR2 reads FQGNSA. The CDR3 covers 18 residues. The DNA of the CDR3 is TGTGCCAGCAGCCTTAGATGGGTAGCGGGGGGGAACACCGGGGAGCTGTTTTTT. Its translation is CASSLRWVAGGNTGELFF.

The chain combines TRBV5-4 with TRBJ2-3; TRBD1 is a possible D gene (5 bases). Germline loops: CDR1 SGHNT, CDR2 YYREEE (reference sequence). The V gene lost 6 bases and the J gene lost 4 bases, with 15 bases spanning the gap. This CDR3 has 14 amino acids. CDR3 sequence reads: CASKRDSGSDTQYF. DNA of the CDR3: TGTGCCAGCAAGCGAGACTCAGGGTCAGATACGCAGTATTTT.

This rearrangement joins TRBV9 to TRBJ1-2, with D maybe TRBD1 (6 bases). V shed 2 bases and J shed 4 bases, with 12 bases lying between them. Germline CDR1 reads SGDLS; CDR2 reads YYNGEE. The CDR3 runs to 14 residues. The DNA for the CDR3 is TGTGCCAGCAGCGTCGGGGGGCCGTTCTATGGCTACACCTTC. The encoded protein is CASSVGGPFYGYTF.

The chain is built from TRBV2 and TRBJ2-5; 13 bases match TRBD2. The CDR3 contains 16 residues. V dropped 7 bases and J dropped 3; count of bases not matched to a gene: 8. The germline V gene encodes CDR1 SNHLY and CDR2 FYNNEI. CDR3 sequence: CASKVPGLAGEETQYF. The CDR3 DNA reads TGTGCCAGCAAAGTGCCCGGACTAGCGGGAGAAGAGACCCAGTACTTC.

This chain uses TRBV19 with TRBJ1-1; no clear D. The CDR3 is 13 amino acids. V shed 5 bases and J shed 2 bases, with 9 bases lying between them. Per germline, CDR1 LNHDA and CDR2 SQIVND (reference sequence). The DNA of the CDR3 is TGTGCCAGTAGTGTGAGGTCTAACACTGAAGCTTTCTTT. It is translated as CASSVRSNTEAFF. The full variable domain, rest sourced from reference TRBV19 and TRBJ1-1, is DGGITQSPKYLFRKEGQNVTLSCEQNLNHDAMYWYRQDPGQGLRLIYYSQIVNDFQKGDIAEGYSVSREKKESFPLTVTSAQKNPTAFYLCASSVRSNTEAFFGQGTRLTVV.

This chain joins TRBV7-3 and TRBJ2-2; 8 bases match TRBD1. The CDR3 consists of 16 residues. The V segment lost 5 bases and the J segment 4 bases; nucleotides outside the gene matches: 9. Germline V gene lookup returns CDR1 SGHTA and CDR2 FQGTGA. This CDR3 reads CASSPTGGLGTGELFF. The CDR3 nucleotides are TGTGCCAGCAGCCCAACAGGGGGGTTAGGCACCGGGGAGCTGTTTTTT.